The 10 T cell receptor beta chains in this list originate from one sample, sequenced in a study of vaccination and CD4 T cells after COVID-19. CD4+ T cells that had been cultured provided DNA sequenced with the Oncomine TCR Beta short-read assay. Via MiXCR, TCRdb re-called the PCR reads, giving one row per CDR3 protein. The sample yields some 20,000 distinct CDR3 sequences, about 56% seen once. The treatment is: approximately nine-day PBMC culture with coronavirus spike peptide pools or control peptides (ViraFEST assay). These receptors are not linked to any known antigen. The specimen sequenced was CD4+ T cells from blood, cultured in vitro. The receptors come from a human donor who had recovered from COVID-19.

This clonotype was picked up a small number of times. The chain joins TRBV20-1 to TRBJ2-5; 8 nucleotides match TRBD1. Germline assignment: CDR1 DFQATT and CDR2 SNEGSKA (reference sequence). Trimming cost V 4 bases and J 5 bases; bases outside gene matches: 15. The CDR3 spans 16 residues. The CDR3 here is CSAMGVVQGAQETQYF. The DNA for the CDR3 is TGCAGTGCTATGGGGGTGGTTCAGGGGGCGCAGGAGACCCAGTACTTC.

The chain couples TRBV20-1 to TRBJ2-1, with TRBD1 as a possible D gene (5 bases). This CDR3 contains 15 residues. V lost 5 bases, J lost 4 bases, and 18 bases lay in between. Germline V gene lookup returns CDR1 DFQATT and CDR2 SNEGSKA (reference sequence). CDR3 in DNA: TGCAGTGCTCACGCGACTGGGGCCCATTACAATGAGCAGTTCTTC. Translation: CSAHATGAHYNEQFF.

V gene TRBV19 combines with J gene TRBJ2-5, with D hard to call. The CDR3 is made up of 13 amino acids. V was shortened by 5 bases and J by 1 base, with 8 bases between the two germline ends. Germline lookup yields CDR1 LNHDA and CDR2 SQIVND (reference sequence). The CDR3 DNA reads as TGTGCCAGTAGTGGGATGGGCCAAGAGACCCAGTACTTC. Protein: CASSGMGQETQYF.

V is TRBV6-1 and J is TRBJ2-7; 7 bases map to TRBD1. Germline-derived CDR1 and CDR2 are MNHNS and SASEGT. The CDR3 has 14 amino acids. The trim removed 5 bases at V and 2 bases at J, leaving 6 bases unmatched. The CDR3 bases are TGTGCCAGCAGTCCCAGGACAGGTCCCTACGAGCAGTACTTC. As protein: CASSPRTGPYEQYF.

This clonotype was seen only a few times. The chain employs TRBV27 and TRBJ1-6; 7 positions agree with TRBD1. CDR1 is MNHEY, CDR2 SMNVEV, per germline (reference sequence). J lost 6 bases, V lost 2 bases, and 4 bases had no gene match. The CDR3 spans 15 residues. Written as DNA, the CDR3 is TGTGCCAGCAGTTTAAGGACAGGTTTTAATTCACCCCTCCACTTT. Encoded protein: CASSLRTGFNSPLHF.

The chain combines TRBV5-1 with TRBJ1-1; D is uncertain. V was trimmed by 0 bases and J by 2 bases, leaving 20 bases between them. Looked up from germline, CDR1 is SGHRS and CDR2 is YFSETQ. This CDR3 contains 18 residues. The CDR3 loop reads CASSLELASAVLNTEAFF. Written as DNA, the CDR3 is TGCGCCAGCAGCTTGGAGTTAGCTTCGGCCGTTCTAAACACTGAAGCTTTCTTT.

This clonotype was detected a few times. The chain combines TRBV7-2 with TRBJ1-5, with 9 bases aligning to TRBD1. Germline V lookup: CDR1 SGHTA, CDR2 FQGNSA. The CDR3 runs to 15 residues. The V segment lost 5 bases and the J segment 7 bases; nucleotides outside the gene matches: 9. CDR3 region: CASSPWGQGAQPQHF. DNA for the CDR3: TGTGCCAGCAGCCCATGGGGACAGGGCGCCCAGCCCCAGCATTTT.

This chain links TRBV20-1 with TRBJ2-7; 7 nucleotides agree with TRBD1. V trimming: 0 bases; J trimming: 2 bases; junction bases outside the gene matches: 7. From germline, CDR1 is DFQATT and CDR2 SNEGSKA (reference sequence). The CDR3 runs 15 residues. CDR3 in DNA: TGCAGTGCTAGAGATGGCAGGGGGATCACCTACGAGCAGTACTTC. Translated: CSARDGRGITYEQYF.

This clonotype showed up just once. The chain combines TRBV7-6 with TRBJ1-4, with D possibly TRBD1 on 5 matching bases. The CDR3 contains 13 residues. V dropped 5 bases and J dropped 10 bases, with 14 bases sitting between them. Germline CDR1 is SGHVS and CDR2 is FNYEAQ. CDR3 residues: CASSLQATGKLFF. CDR3 coding DNA: TGTGCCAGCAGCCTACAGGCGACCGGAAAACTGTTTTTT.

This clonotype was detected a few times. J is TRBJ1-5 and V is TRBV24-1; 8 bases line up with TRBD1. Germline lookup yields CDR1 KGHDR and CDR2 SFDVKD. CDR3 length equals 14 residues. With 4 bases clipped from V and 8 bases from J, the junction kept 6 bases outside the gene matches. This chain's CDR3 is CATSDPGQGEPQHF. CDR3 nucleotides: TGTGCCACCAGTGACCCCGGACAGGGTGAGCCCCAGCATTTT.